The 7 T cell receptor beta chains presented below share a single source sample, sequenced in a study of cytomegalovirus exposure and HLA in healthy donors. PCR involved 60 Vbeta and 13 Jbeta primers. The assay was immunoSEQ multiplex PCR, and TCRdb's table has in-frame clones only and misses some. The sample lists about 170,000 clones; 65% to 85% were seen once. The sequencing sample was made of PBMCs. The source is a woman aged 18-30 years in good health and CMV-seronegative.

The table lists this clone with a count of one. J is TRBJ2-1 and V is TRBV10-3, with D tentatively TRBD1 (8 bases). In germline, CDR1 is ENHRY, CDR2 SYGVKD. This CDR3 has 17 residues. Trimming shortened V by 6 bases and J by 5 bases, and 23 bases separated the two germline ends. The CDR3 here is CAISDPPGQGLNNEQFF. Written as DNA, the CDR3 is TGTGCCATCAGCGACCCCCCTGGACAGGGACTAAACAATGAGCAGTTCTTC.

This chain uses TRBV7-6 with TRBJ2-7; the match to TRBD2 covers 12 bases. CDR3 length: 15 residues. The ends lost 5 bases at V and 1 base at J; junction bases unmatched: 3. In germline, CDR1 is SGHVS, CDR2 FNYEAQ. The CDR3 is CASSPTSGRSYEQYF. The CDR3 bases are TGTGCCAGCAGCCCTACTAGCGGGAGGTCCTACGAGCAGTACTTC. Based on the CDR3 plus reference TRBV7-6 and TRBJ2-7, the full variable domain is GAGVSQSPRYKVTKRGQDVALRCDPISGHVSLYWYRQALGQGPEFLTYFNYEAQQDKSGLPNDRFSAERPEGSISTLTIQRTEQRDSAMYRCASSPTSGRSYEQYFGPGTRLTVT.

The V call is TRBV28, the J call TRBJ2-1; 7 bases are shared with TRBD2. This CDR3 has 13 amino acids. Germline CDR1 and CDR2: MDHEN and SYDVKM. Losses at the gene ends were 10 bases for V and 7 bases for J; bases not matched to a gene: 10. In DNA form, the CDR3 reads TGTGCCACCACCCGGGGTAGCGGGAATGAGCAGTTCTTC. Translation gives CATTRGSGNEQFF.

The rearrangement uses TRBV5-6 and TRBJ2-7; 7 bases fit TRBD1. The CDR3 covers 15 residues. The germline CDR1 and CDR2 sequences are SGHDT and YYEEEE. Germline trimming cut 4 bases from V and 3 bases from J; bases unmatched to any gene: 10. The CDR3 loop is CASSAGQELDYEQYF. In nucleotides, the CDR3 is TGTGCCAGCAGCGCAGGACAGGAGTTAGACTACGAGCAGTACTTC.

The rearrangement links TRBV30 to TRBJ1-5, with 8 positions matching TRBD1. V lost 3 bases to trimming and J lost 7 bases; unmatched junction nucleotides: 8. Germline V lookup: CDR1 GTSNPN, CDR2 SVGIG (reference sequence). The CDR3 is 14 residues long. The CDR3 nucleotides read TGTGCCTGGAGAGGACCAGGGGGCGGGCAGCCCCAGCATTTT. Translated, it gives CAWRGPGGGQPQHF.

The chain is built from TRBV10-3 and TRBJ2-7, with a possible D match to TRBD1 (6 bases). Germline CDR1 reads ENHRY; CDR2 reads SYGVKD. Trimming removed 5 bases at V and 2 bases at J, with 25 bases between. The CDR3 runs to 18 residues. CDR3 region: CAISILHSPNRVAYEQYF. CDR3 in DNA: TGTGCCATCAGTATCCTACATTCCCCTAACAGGGTCGCCTACGAGCAGTACTTC.

The chain has TRBV28 and TRBJ2-4; weak D call: TRBD1 (6 bases). The length of the CDR3 is 15 residues. The germline CDR1 and CDR2 sequences are MDHEN and SYDVKM. Trimming left V 6 bases short and J 1 base short, with 13 bases between. The CDR3 DNA is TGTGCCAGCAGAACACAGGGAAAGGCCAAAAACATTCAGTACTTC. Translated: CASRTQGKAKNIQYF.